Listed here are 5 T cell receptor beta chains from one sample, sequenced in a study of cytotoxic CD8 clonotypes in ibrutinib-treated CLL. The data were produced by immunoSEQ multiplex PCR, yet TCRdb's version contains in-frame clones alone and is incomplete. The sample consists of around 300,000 clones, about 77% of them appearing once. Sequencing used PBMCs, obtained before ibrutinib treatment. The origin of the receptors is a human donor with chronic lymphocytic leukemia.

The chain has TRBV27 and TRBJ2-5; D possibly corresponds to TRBD2 (6 bases). The germline V and J ends were trimmed by 2 bases and 5 bases, with 15 bases remaining between them. Germline values: CDR1 MNHEY, CDR2 SMNVEV (reference sequence). The CDR3 loop spans 15 amino acids. The CDR3 DNA sequence: TGTGCCAGCAGTTTACTCGCTGGGGGGTGGGAGACCCAGTACTTC. Translating gives CASSLLAGGWETQYF.

The chain carries TRBV30 and TRBJ2-2, with D maybe TRBD1 (5 bases). V was pared by 2 bases and J by 6 bases, with 10 bases between. Germline lookup yields CDR1 GTSNPN and CDR2 SVGIG (reference sequence). CDR3 size: 13 residues. This CDR3 reads CAWSRQPAGELFF. CDR3 DNA sequence: TGTGCCTGGAGTCGACAGCCTGCCGGGGAGCTGTTTTTT.

The chain recombines TRBV2 with TRBJ1-2; possibly TRBD1 for D (6 bases). Germline values: CDR1 SNHLY, CDR2 FYNNEI. The CDR3 is 12 amino acids. Trimming removed 7 bases from V and 6 bases from J, with 12 bases in between. The CDR3 sequence: CASKPGANGYTF. CDR3 in DNA: TGTGCCAGCAAACCGGGGGCGAATGGCTACACCTTC.

V and J are TRBV29-1 and TRBJ1-1; a weak D match, TRBD1 (5 bases). Germline V gene data show CDR1 as SQVTM and CDR2 as ANQGSEA. CDR3 size: 15 residues. Trimming left V 6 bases short and J 0 bases short, with 17 bases between. The CDR3, as DNA: TGCAGCGTAGAGATAGAGAGACAGTTGAACACTGAAGCTTTCTTT. Protein sequence: CSVEIERQLNTEAFF. The full variable domain, completed using reference TRBV29-1 and TRBJ1-1, is SAVISQKPSRDICQRGTSLTIQCQVDSQVTMMFWYRQQPGQSLTLIATANQGSEATYESGFVIDKFPISRPNLTFSTLTVSNMSPEDSSIYLCSVEIERQLNTEAFFGQGTRLTVV.

The chain is built from TRBV6-5 and TRBJ2-7; weak D call: TRBD2 (5 bases). The CDR3 totals 14 residues. Between the trimmed V and J ends, which lost 0 bases and 0 bases, there was a span of 6 bases. Per germline, CDR1 MNHEY and CDR2 SVGAGI. DNA for the CDR3: TGTGCCAGCAGTTACTCGGGAGACTCCTACGAGCAGTACTTC. This gives the protein CASSYSGDSYEQYF.